This record concerns one T cell receptor beta chain sequence. Antigen specificity is unknown. The repertoire was sequenced with immunoSEQ multiplex PCR; TCRdb's copy has only in-frame clones and lacks some. The sample lists fewer than 65,000 clones; 85% to 90% were seen once. This specimen belongs to a study of OX40 agonist ivuxolimab in advanced cancers. Study-wide background: Ivuxolimab, an agonistic anti-OX40 (CD134) antibody, was given to patients. Patients enrolled in dose escalation were diagnosed with hepatocellular carcinoma, melanoma, renal cell or head and neck cancer. Patients achieving partial responses numbered three: one hepatocellular carcinoma case and two cutaneous melanoma cases.

Deletions cut 5 bases from V and 0 bases from J, with 11 bases between. Germline V gene lookup returns CDR1 LNHDA and CDR2 SQIVND (reference sequence). The CDR3 runs 14 residues. Study conclusions and caveats: At 0.1-3.0 mg/kg, partial responders had clonal expansion among the lowest observed.

Source: CD4+ or CD8+ T cells sorted from blood, taken in a trial of the OX40 agonist ivuxolimab. This sequence was found in an adult with an advanced solid tumor such as melanoma, head and neck, liver or kidney cancer. V and J are TRBV19 and TRBJ2-7; TRBD2 is a possible D gene (5 bases). The CDR3 protein is CASSPGRSSYEQYF. In DNA, the CDR3 is TGTGCCAGTAGTCCGGGAAGGAGCTCCTACGAGCAGTACTTC.